This T cell receptor beta chain was recovered during a study of shared clonotypes between healthy human individuals. At the level of the study: CD8 memory received one plate per donor, CD8 naive two, CD4 memory three and CD4 naive three. Study results and caveats: Naive CD4 clonotype sharing across several donors was approximately 5%.

Here immunoSEQ multiplex PCR was the method, and the copy in TCRdb shows in-frame clones only, minus some. The table includes 550,000 to 850,000 clones, over 65% detected once. On this clone itself: Its antigen is as yet unknown.

CDR1 SGHRS and CDR2 YFSETQ come from the germline V gene. CDR3 length equals 14 residues. The V end lost 3 bases, the J end lost 0 bases, and 10 bases lay between the germline ends. CD4+ cell separation produced CD45RA+ naive and CD45RA-negative memory subsets. V is TRBV5-1 and J is TRBJ2-7; D unclear. The sequence was obtained from a woman under 40 in good health. What was sequenced was memory CD4+ T cells sorted from blood. Subset meaning: CD45RA-negative fraction. The CDR3 coding sequence is TGCGCCAGCAGCTCCCGACTGAACTCCTACGAGCAGTACTTC. Its translation: CASSSRLNSYEQYF.